This T cell receptor beta chain was obtained from a study of T cells in Graves' hyperthyroidism and ophthalmopathy. Study background: Peripheral blood samples were taken at initial diagnosis, prior to any treatment. General observations from the study: Before onset, ophthalmopathy was predicted by the model a median around 6.5 months earlier. Separation of ophthalmopathy from stable hyperthyroidism was achieved by a 13 V-J model.

Trimming stripped 3 bases from V and 4 bases from J, with 9 bases between. The CDR3 is made up of 14 amino acids. Researchers amplified the TCR beta CDR3 regions from RNA transcripts. An initial round of RT-PCR targeting the TCR CDR3 relied on the HTBI primer set. TCRdb passed the multiplex PCR reads through MiXCR, listing each CDR3 protein once. This table holds nearly 750,000 distinct CDR3 sequences, around 40% found once. This clonotype was seen many times. Its antigen is unidentified. This chain connects TRBV12-3 or TRBV12-4 to TRBJ1-4, with D possibly TRBD1 on 6 matching bases. The TCR originated in a woman aged 35 to 49 with Graves' hyperthyroidism. Sequencing input: blood. The CDR3 sequence: CASSFPGVNEKLFF. The DNA of the CDR3 is TGTGCCAGCAGTTTCCCAGGGGTTAATGAAAAACTGTTTTTT.